This is a list of T cell receptor beta chains from one sample in a study of Tregs in tolerant kidney transplant recipients. Assay: immunoSEQ multiplex PCR; the TCRdb copy retains only in-frame clones and omits some. The table lists 75,000 to 85,000 clones, roughly 90% of them singletons, with approximately 0.35% in the top ten. Sequenced here: Tregs from blood, sampled before the transplant. These receptors all stem from a human donor who received a combined kidney and bone marrow transplant. CDR3s include the opening cysteine and the closing phenylalanine or tryptophan. Each record gives: J gene, D gene, V gene, clone size, CDR3 DNA, CDR3 protein. The D gene is left open where the match is weak. Some rows have no size entry. The others give once, few or many, or a class for an expanded clone.

j_gene: TRBJ2-1
d_gene: -
v_gene: TRBV6-5
abundance: few
CDR3nt: TGTGCCAGCAGAGAGAGCTCCTACAATGAGCAGTTCTTC
CDR3aa: CASRESSYNEQFF

j_gene: TRBJ1-3
d_gene: -
v_gene: TRBV28
abundance: -
CDR3nt: TGTGCCAGCAGTCCCCCGGGCTTGGGCAGTAGCTCTGGAAACACCATATATTTT
CDR3aa: CASSPPGLGSSSGNTIYF

j_gene: TRBJ2-1
d_gene: -
v_gene: TRBV30
abundance: -
CDR3nt: TGTGCCTGGGACAGACTAGGATTGGGCAATGAGCAGTTCTTC
CDR3aa: CAWDRLGLGNEQFF

j_gene: TRBJ2-3
d_gene: TRBD1
v_gene: TRBV6-5
abundance: once
CDR3nt: TGTGCCAGCCGGACAGGGGGCAGCACAGATACGCAGTATTTT
CDR3aa: CASRTGGSTDTQYF

j_gene: TRBJ2-1
d_gene: TRBD2
v_gene: TRBV30
abundance: -
CDR3nt: TGTGCCTGGAGTGTTCTAGCGGGAGGGCCTGAGCAGTTCTTC
CDR3aa: CAWSVLAGGPEQFF

j_gene: TRBJ2-2
d_gene: -
v_gene: TRBV6-4
abundance: -
CDR3nt: TGTGCCAGCAGTGCAGAGAGGGGTTCCGGGGAGCTGTTTTTT
CDR3aa: CASSAERGSGELFF

j_gene: TRBJ1-2
d_gene: -
v_gene: TRBV28
abundance: -
CDR3nt: TGTGCCACCTTCCGACTTGTGGCGGAGGTGTATGGCTACACCTTC
CDR3aa: CATFRLVAEVYGYTF

j_gene: TRBJ1-1
d_gene: -
v_gene: TRBV4-2
abundance: -
CDR3nt: TGTGCCAGCAGCCAAGATGGAACGGGTTCTGATACAGCTTTCTTT
CDR3aa: CASSQDGTGSDTAFF

j_gene: TRBJ2-2
d_gene: TRBD1
v_gene: TRBV5-1
abundance: -
CDR3nt: TGCGCCAGCAGCGCCCGACAGGGGGTAGGAACCGGGGAGCTGTTTTTT
CDR3aa: CASSARQGVGTGELFF

j_gene: TRBJ1-1
d_gene: -
v_gene: TRBV10-3
abundance: -
CDR3nt: TGTGCCATCAATCCGGGGGGGACCACTGAAGCTTTCTTT
CDR3aa: CAINPGGTTEAFF

j_gene: TRBJ1-1
d_gene: TRBD1
v_gene: TRBV14
abundance: -
CDR3nt: TGTGCCAGCAGCCAAGTCAGGGGGTTGACTGAAGCTTTCTTT
CDR3aa: CASSQVRGLTEAFF

j_gene: TRBJ2-2
d_gene: TRBD2
v_gene: TRBV19
abundance: -
CDR3nt: TGTGCCAGTCGCCGGGGCGGGAGTACGAACACCGGGGAGCTGTTTTTT
CDR3aa: CASRRGGSTNTGELFF

j_gene: TRBJ2-3
d_gene: TRBD1
v_gene: TRBV25-1
abundance: -
CDR3nt: TGTGCCAGCAGTAATCGCCGGGACAGCTACACAGATACGCAGTATTTT
CDR3aa: CASSNRRDSYTDTQYF

j_gene: TRBJ2-1
d_gene: TRBD2
v_gene: TRBV28
abundance: -
CDR3nt: TGTGCCAGCATTAACAACGGGGCTAGCGGGAGCCATGAGCAGTTCTTC
CDR3aa: CASINNGASGSHEQFF

j_gene: TRBJ2-1
d_gene: -
v_gene: TRBV7-2
abundance: -
CDR3nt: TGTGCCAGCAGCCTTGACAGCCTCTCCTACAATGAGCAGTTCTTC
CDR3aa: CASSLDSLSYNEQFF

j_gene: TRBJ1-2
d_gene: -
v_gene: TRBV6-6
abundance: once
CDR3nt: TGTGCCAGCTCGCTAGGGGCGCGAGATTATGACTACACCTTC
CDR3aa: CASSLGARDYDYTF

j_gene: TRBJ1-3
d_gene: TRBD1
v_gene: TRBV19
abundance: -
CDR3nt: TGTGCCAGTAGTATAGCCGGGACAGGGTGGAACACCATATATTTT
CDR3aa: CASSIAGTGWNTIYF

j_gene: TRBJ2-7
d_gene: -
v_gene: TRBV10-3
abundance: -
CDR3nt: TGTGCCATCAACGGCGGGAAGGCCTACGAGCAGTACTTC
CDR3aa: CAINGGKAYEQYF

j_gene: TRBJ2-3
d_gene: -
v_gene: TRBV9
abundance: -
CDR3nt: TGTGCCAGCAGCGTGGCTAGCAGGAGCACAGATACGCAGTATTTT
CDR3aa: CASSVASRSTDTQYF

j_gene: TRBJ2-7
d_gene: -
v_gene: TRBV7-2
abundance: -
CDR3nt: TGTGCCAGCAGCCAATGGGCCGACTACAGATCCTACGAGCAGTACTTC
CDR3aa: CASSQWADYRSYEQYF

j_gene: TRBJ2-7
d_gene: -
v_gene: TRBV28
abundance: -
CDR3nt: TGTGCCAGCACCGACATTGCCGAGCAGTACTTC
CDR3aa: CASTDIAEQYF

j_gene: TRBJ2-3
d_gene: TRBD2
v_gene: TRBV9
abundance: -
CDR3nt: TGTGCCAGCAGCGTAGCAGCGGGAGGGATCTCAGATACGCAGTATTTT
CDR3aa: CASSVAAGGISDTQYF

j_gene: TRBJ2-1
d_gene: TRBD2
v_gene: TRBV4-2
abundance: -
CDR3nt: TGTGCCAGCAGCCATAGCGGGAGGGCCTCCTACAATGAGCAGTTCTTC
CDR3aa: CASSHSGRASYNEQFF

j_gene: TRBJ2-7
d_gene: -
v_gene: TRBV6-5
abundance: -
CDR3nt: TGTGCCAGCAGCCAGAGCTCCTACGAGCAGTACTTC
CDR3aa: CASSQSSYEQYF

j_gene: TRBJ2-7
d_gene: TRBD1
v_gene: TRBV7-2
abundance: -
CDR3nt: TGTGCCAGCAGCCTCCGGGACAGGGACTACGAGCAGTACTTC
CDR3aa: CASSLRDRDYEQYF

j_gene: TRBJ2-2
d_gene: TRBD2
v_gene: TRBV19
abundance: -
CDR3nt: TGTGCCAGTAGCAGGAGACCTAGCGGGACTTTCCCCGGGGAGCTGTTTTTT
CDR3aa: CASSRRPSGTFPGELFF

j_gene: TRBJ2-7
d_gene: TRBD2
v_gene: TRBV5-1
abundance: -
CDR3nt: TGCGCCAGCAGCTCTCTAGCGGGAGTGGGGACCTACGAGCAGTACTTC
CDR3aa: CASSSLAGVGTYEQYF

j_gene: TRBJ2-7
d_gene: TRBD2
v_gene: TRBV5-4
abundance: -
CDR3nt: TGTGCCAGCAGCTGGACTAGCGGCTACGAGCAGTACTTC
CDR3aa: CASSWTSGYEQYF

j_gene: TRBJ2-3
d_gene: -
v_gene: TRBV19
abundance: -
CDR3nt: TGTGCCAGTAGTATAGGGGGAACCTCAGCAGATACGCAGTATTTT
CDR3aa: CASSIGGTSADTQYF

j_gene: TRBJ2-5
d_gene: TRBD1
v_gene: TRBV2
abundance: once
CDR3nt: TGTGCCAGCAGTGGGGACAGCCAAGAGACCCAGTACTTC
CDR3aa: CASSGDSQETQYF

j_gene: TRBJ2-7
d_gene: -
v_gene: TRBV5-1
abundance: -
CDR3nt: TGCGCCAGCAGCTGGGACTTGATGTCCAACGAGCAGTACTTC
CDR3aa: CASSWDLMSNEQYF

j_gene: TRBJ2-5
d_gene: -
v_gene: TRBV21-1
abundance: -
CDR3nt: TGTGCCAGCAGCAACCGGGACAGGGTCAAGGAGACCCAGTACTTC
CDR3aa: CASSNRDRVKETQYF

j_gene: TRBJ2-1
d_gene: TRBD1
v_gene: TRBV5-1
abundance: -
CDR3nt: TGCGCCAGCAGCTTGGGACAGGGATATAACAATGAGCAGTTCTTC
CDR3aa: CASSLGQGYNNEQFF

j_gene: TRBJ2-7
d_gene: -
v_gene: TRBV11-2
abundance: -
CDR3nt: TGTGCCAGCAGCTCCCGCTCCTACGAGCAGTACTTC
CDR3aa: CASSSRSYEQYF

j_gene: TRBJ2-3
d_gene: TRBD1
v_gene: TRBV2
abundance: -
CDR3nt: TGTGCCAGCAATTGGGACAGGGAGGCGGATACGCAGTATTTT
CDR3aa: CASNWDREADTQYF

j_gene: TRBJ2-5
d_gene: TRBD1
v_gene: TRBV30
abundance: once
CDR3nt: TGTGCCTGGGACCTTGGACAGGGTCAAGAGACCCAGTACTTC
CDR3aa: CAWDLGQGQETQYF

j_gene: TRBJ2-7
d_gene: TRBD1
v_gene: TRBV5-6
abundance: -
CDR3nt: TGTGCCAGCAGCTGGGGACAGAGCTCCTACGAGCAGTACTTC
CDR3aa: CASSWGQSSYEQYF

j_gene: TRBJ2-3
d_gene: TRBD1
v_gene: TRBV5-1
abundance: once
CDR3nt: TGCGCCAGCAGGCCCGGGACAGGGGGCACAGATACGCAGTATTTT
CDR3aa: CASRPGTGGTDTQYF

j_gene: TRBJ1-2
d_gene: -
v_gene: TRBV18
abundance: -
CDR3nt: TGTGCCAGCTCGCCCGGCGGATCTTTGGGAATTGGCTACACCTTC
CDR3aa: CASSPGGSLGIGYTF

j_gene: TRBJ2-7
d_gene: TRBD1
v_gene: TRBV6-5
abundance: once
CDR3nt: TGTGCCAGCAGTTCCGGACAGGGTGCCCCCTACGAGCAGTACTTC
CDR3aa: CASSSGQGAPYEQYF

j_gene: TRBJ1-1
d_gene: TRBD1
v_gene: TRBV28
abundance: -
CDR3nt: TGTGCCAGCAGTTTAAAGGGGGCGAAAGCTTTCTTT
CDR3aa: CASSLKGAKAFF

j_gene: TRBJ1-2
d_gene: -
v_gene: TRBV6-1
abundance: -
CDR3nt: TGTGCCAGCTCTGGAAACTATGGCTACACCTTC
CDR3aa: CASSGNYGYTF

j_gene: TRBJ2-7
d_gene: -
v_gene: TRBV5-1
abundance: -
CDR3nt: TGCGCCAGCAGCTTTTTGGGTGAGCAGTACTTC
CDR3aa: CASSFLGEQYF